This TCR beta chain was found in a study of T cell clones after liver transplantation. Whole-study context: Immunosuppression withdrawal was tried within 2 years after liver transplantation in this trial. Post-transplant blood was tracked for graft-donor-reactive T cell clones identified in a pre-transplant mixed lymphocyte reaction.

CDR3 length equals 16 residues. The V segment lost 3 bases and the J segment 2 bases; nucleotides outside the gene matches: 4. Germline V lookup: CDR1 LNHDA, CDR2 SQIVND (reference sequence). Sequencing used immunoSEQ multiplex PCR; TCRdb keeps in-frame clones, though not all of them. The repertoire includes roughly 100,000 clones, about 81% of them detected once, and roughly 3.1% sits in the top ten. The rearrangement joins TRBV19 to TRBJ2-1, with 10 positions matching TRBD2. The sample consisted of CD4+ T cells from blood, taken 47 months after liver transplant. The TCR was taken from a human patient who received a liver transplant. The graft donor may account for some of the T cells. CDR3 sequence: CASSMLAGVTYNEQFF. DNA for the CDR3: TGTGCCAGTAGTATGCTAGCGGGAGTTACCTACAATGAGCAGTTCTTC.